Presented here are 2 T cell receptor beta chains from one specimen sequenced in a study of blood T cell repertoires in COVID-19. Sequencing was performed with immunoSEQ multiplex PCR; in TCRdb, only in-frame clones are kept and a portion is missing. The sample includes 400,000 to 500,000 clones, approximately 87% seen only once; the top ten take approximately 1.8%. Sequenced material: PBMCs or T cells enriched from blood (not recorded which). The receptors here all came from a woman aged 40 to 50 who had recovered from COVID-19.

The rearrangement uses TRBV7-9 and TRBJ2-4, with 14 bases identical to TRBD2. The CDR3 is 16 residues long. Germline V lookup: CDR1 SEHNR, CDR2 FQNEAQ (reference sequence). The J segment lost 9 bases and the V segment lost 5 bases, leaving 9 bases of the junction unmatched. Written as DNA, the CDR3 is TGTGCCAGCAGCCCACCGGGACTAGCGGGAGTTAGCATTCAGTACTTC. Residues: CASSPPGLAGVSIQYF.

The chain is built from TRBV5-4 and TRBJ2-5; TRBD1 might be the D (5 bases). Germline-derived CDR1 and CDR2 are SGHNT and YYREEE (reference sequence). The V end lost 4 bases, the J end lost 2 bases, and 6 bases lay between the germline ends. The CDR3 totals 12 residues. The CDR3 sequence is CASSRQQETQYF. CDR3 DNA: TGTGCCAGCAGCCGACAGCAAGAGACCCAGTACTTC. Full variable domain (outside the CDR3, taken from reference TRBV5-4 and TRBJ2-5): ETGVTQSPTHLIKTRGQQVTLRCSSQSGHNTVSWYQQALGQGPQFIFQYYREEENGRGNFPPRFSGLQFPNYSSELNVNALELDDSALYLCASSRQQETQYFGPGTRLLVL.